Each of the 32 T cell receptor beta chains below was sequenced from the same sample in a study of cytomegalovirus exposure and HLA in healthy donors. Sequencing was performed with immunoSEQ multiplex PCR; in TCRdb, only in-frame clones are kept and a portion is missing. The repertoire holds roughly 120,000 clones, with more than 75% as singletons. Material: PBMCs. These receptor sequences come from a woman aged 25 to 39 in good health and CMV-seronegative.

The chain combines TRBV7-9 with TRBJ1-2; D is ambiguous. The V end was cut by 1 base, the J end by 0 bases, with 9 bases between. The CDR3 covers 15 residues. Germline V gene lookup returns CDR1 SEHNR and CDR2 FQNEAQ (reference sequence). The DNA of the CDR3 is TGTGCCAGCAGCTTAGGTGGCAACGCTAACTATGGCTACACCTTC. Its translation is CASSLGGNANYGYTF.

The chain has TRBV30 and TRBJ1-4, with TRBD1 identical over 9 bases. CDR3 length: 14 amino acids. CDR1 GTSNPN and CDR2 SVGIG come from the germline V gene (reference sequence). V shed 0 bases, J shed 6 bases, and the junction held 2 bases outside the gene matches. The CDR3 loop is CAWSVGTGHEKLFF. In nucleotides, the CDR3 is TGTGCCTGGAGTGTAGGGACAGGGCATGAAAAACTGTTTTTT.

The sample holds one count of this clone. The V and J genes are TRBV4-3 and TRBJ1-2; D is perhaps TRBD1 (5 bases). There are 14 residues in the CDR3. Germline lookup yields CDR1 LGHNA and CDR2 YSLEER. Trimming left V 4 bases short and J 7 bases short, with 16 bases between. The CDR3 is CASSPGGSNGGYTF. The CDR3 DNA is TGCGCCAGCAGCCCCGGGGGGAGCAACGGTGGCTACACCTTC.

The chain uses TRBV2 and TRBJ2-1; the match to TRBD1 covers 8 bases. In germline, CDR1 is SNHLY, CDR2 FYNNEI. V shed 6 bases, J shed 8 bases, and the junction held 6 bases outside the gene matches. The CDR3 length is 13 residues. CDR3 amino acids: CASRQTGEDEQFF. The CDR3, as DNA: TGTGCCAGCAGACAGACAGGGGAGGATGAGCAGTTCTTC.

Regarding this clone: Germline and junction disagree at one end, which may indicate a read error. This chain uses TRBV11-2 with TRBJ2-7; D gene uncertain. Looked up from germline, CDR1 is SGHAT and CDR2 is FQNNGV. There are 12 residues in the CDR3. The CDR3 sequence: CASSLGASIPNF. CDR3 sequence (DNA): TGTGCCAGCAGCTTAGGGGCCTCGATTCCTAACTTC.

This sequence joins TRBV6-5 and TRBJ2-7; tentatively, D is TRBD1 (6 bases). This CDR3 has 14 amino acids. From germline, CDR1 is MNHEY and CDR2 SVGAGI. Trimming pared 4 bases from V and 4 bases from J, leaving 14 bases between. CDR3 bases: TGTGCCAGCAGTTTGGGACACCTTGGGTACGAGCAGTACTTC. Amino acids: CASSLGHLGYEQYF.

Concerning this clone: The same CDR3 also results from other DNA sequences found in this sample. The chain joins TRBV30 to TRBJ1-1; D is unclear. Germline lookup yields CDR1 GTSNPN and CDR2 SVGIG (reference sequence). This CDR3 region has 13 residues. V was shortened by 0 bases and J by 1 base, with 6 bases between the two germline ends. For the CDR3, the DNA is TGTGCCTGGAGTGTTGGAGGGAACACTGAAGCTTTCTTT. Translated: CAWSVGGNTEAFF. Looking up the rest from reference TRBV30 and TRBJ1-1 gives the full variable domain: SQTIHQWPATLVQPVGSPLSLECTVEGTSNPNLYWYRQAAGRGLQLLFYSVGIGQISSEVPQNLSASRPQDRQFILSSKKLLLSDSGFYLCAWSVGGNTEAFFGQGTRLTVV.

This clone was seen only a few times. The chain joins TRBV10-3 to TRBJ2-5; 8 bases align to TRBD1. V trimming: 6 bases; J trimming: 3 bases; junction bases outside the gene matches: 6. Germline values: CDR1 ENHRY, CDR2 SYGVKD. The CDR3 spans 14 residues. CDR3 sequence reads: CAIRAGGAEETQYF. DNA for the CDR3: TGTGCCATCAGGGCAGGGGGCGCGGAAGAGACCCAGTACTTC.

The chain links TRBV27 to TRBJ2-7, with a possible D match to TRBD2 (5 bases). Germline loops: CDR1 MNHEY, CDR2 SMNVEV (reference sequence). The CDR3 runs to 14 residues. V lost 3 bases to trimming and J lost 6 bases, with 15 bases between them. The CDR3 region is CASSLVQVGGEQYF. The CDR3 DNA is TGTGCCAGCAGTTTGGTCCAGGTAGGAGGCGAGCAGTACTTC.

J is TRBJ2-1 and V is TRBV5-1, with TRBD2 matching 11 bases. Germline loops: CDR1 SGHRS, CDR2 YFSETQ. This CDR3 has 16 amino acids. V lost 0 bases to trimming and J lost 4 bases; unmatched junction nucleotides: 3. CDR3 sequence (DNA): TGCGCCAGCAGCTTGGGCCTAGCGGGGGGTTACAATGAGCAGTTCTTC. Translation: CASSLGLAGGYNEQFF.

This chain joins TRBV5-1 and TRBJ2-2; D unclear. Germline V gene data show CDR1 as SGHRS and CDR2 as YFSETQ. Trimming shortened V by 0 bases and J by 1 base, and 7 bases separated the two germline ends. CDR3 length: 15 amino acids. This chain's CDR3 is CASSLDSRNTGELFF. In DNA form, the CDR3 reads TGCGCCAGCAGCTTGGACAGCCGGAACACCGGGGAGCTGTTTTTT.

The chain has TRBV7-9 and TRBJ2-4, with 7 bases lining up with TRBD1. The CDR3 is 14 amino acids. Unmatched junction bases numbered 5, after V lost 1 base and J lost 8 bases. The germline CDR1 and CDR2 sequences are SEHNR and FQNEAQ (reference sequence). The CDR3 region has the DNA TGTGCCAGCAGCTTAGAAACAGGGGTGGACATTCAGTACTTC. Its protein product is CASSLETGVDIQYF.

The rearrangement uses TRBV6-5 and TRBJ2-5, with 9 nucleotides matching TRBD2. The CDR3 spans 13 residues. The trim removed 6 bases at V and 5 bases at J, leaving 4 bases unmatched. In germline, CDR1 is MNHEY, CDR2 SVGAGI. The CDR3 coding sequence is TGTGCCAGCAGAATAGCGGGGGTGGAGACCCAGTACTTC. This translates into CASRIAGVETQYF.

The chain combines TRBV6-5 with TRBJ2-7, with 12 bases identical to TRBD2. The CDR3 totals 16 residues. V was clipped by 2 bases and J by 2 bases; unmatched bases: 4. Germline assignment: CDR1 MNHEY and CDR2 SVGAGI. The CDR3 nucleotides are TGTGCCAGCAGTTACAGGACTAGCGGGGCCCCCTACGAGCAGTACTTC. Translated: CASSYRTSGAPYEQYF.

The chain links TRBV2 to TRBJ1-5; the D gene is possibly TRBD1 (5 bases). CDR1 is SNHLY and CDR2 is FYNNEI in the germline V gene. V lost 6 bases to trimming and J lost 2 bases, with 14 bases between them. CDR3 length: 15 amino acids. The CDR3 nucleotides are TGTGCCAGCAGGTGGACCGGGGGTGGCAATCAGCCCCAGCATTTT. It encodes CASRWTGGGNQPQHF.

CDR3 DNA: TGTGCTAGTGGTTTGGGGTCTAGCGGGGGGGGAAATGAGCAGTTCTTC. Its protein product is CASGLGSSGGGNEQFF. This chain uses TRBV12-5 with TRBJ2-1, with 12 nucleotides matching TRBD2. CDR1 and CDR2 (germline): LGHNT, FRNRAP. The CDR3 covers 16 residues. V shed 1 base, J shed 7 bases, and the junction held 5 bases outside the gene matches.

The rearrangement joins TRBV11-2 to TRBJ1-4; tentatively, D is TRBD1 (5 bases). Germline CDR1 reads SGHAT; CDR2 reads FQNNGV. CDR3 length: 19 residues. V lost 0 bases and J 6 bases, leaving 23 bases between the germline ends. DNA for the CDR3: TGTGCCAGCAGCTTAGATCGGTTAAGGGCGCGGGGGAGGGATGAAAAACTGTTTTTT. This encodes CASSLDRLRARGRDEKLFF.

The rearrangement links TRBV4-3 to TRBJ1-3; tentative D call: TRBD1 (5 bases). Per the germline V gene, CDR1 is LGHNA and CDR2 is YSLEER. This CDR3 has 18 residues. The V end lost 4 bases, the J end lost 4 bases, and 23 bases lay between the germline ends. CDR3 protein: CASSRDGGLEADGNTIYF. The CDR3 bases are TGCGCCAGCAGCCGCGATGGGGGGTTAGAAGCTGACGGAAACACCATATATTTT.

The chain uses TRBV7-2 and TRBJ2-3; 9 bases are shared with TRBD2. This CDR3 contains 15 residues. J gave up 10 bases and V 5 bases, and 13 bases lay outside the gene matches. Germline V gives CDR1 SGHTA, CDR2 FQGNSA. CDR3 amino acids: CASSSQRGAWVSQYF. CDR3 coding DNA: TGTGCCAGCAGCAGCCAGCGGGGGGCCTGGGTTTCGCAGTATTTT.

This chain uses TRBV6-1 with TRBJ2-7; perhaps TRBD1 as D (7 bases). V shed 0 bases and J shed 0 bases, with 9 bases lying between them. The CDR3 runs to 15 residues. Germline CDR1 and CDR2: MNHNS and SASEGT. The CDR3 loop reads CASSEARDSSYEQYF. The DNA for the CDR3 is TGTGCCAGCAGTGAAGCGCGGGACAGCTCCTACGAGCAGTACTTC.

The chain is built from TRBV5-1 and TRBJ2-7; 7 bases match TRBD1. With V trimmed by 5 bases and J by 6 bases, 8 bases remained unmatched. Germline V gene sequence: CDR1 SGHRS, CDR2 YFSETQ. The CDR3 totals 13 residues. The CDR3 loop reads CASSTTGAREQYF. CDR3 in DNA: TGCGCCAGCAGTACTACAGGGGCCCGCGAGCAGTACTTC. Drawing the rest from reference TRBV5-1 and TRBJ2-7, the complete variable domain is KAGVTQTPRYLIKTRGQQVTLSCSPISGHRSVSWYQQTPGQGLQFLFEYFSETQRNKGNFPGRFSGRQFSNSRSEMNVSTLELGDSALYLCASSTTGAREQYFGPGTRLTVT.

Written as DNA, the CDR3 is TGTGCCAGCAGCTTAGATCTGGGACAGCTTTCGTCACCCCTCCACTTT. This codes for CASSLDLGQLSSPLHF. The rearrangement uses TRBV11-2 and TRBJ1-6; 7 positions agree with TRBD1. Germline V gene data show CDR1 as SGHAT and CDR2 as FQNNGV. J was trimmed by 10 bases and V by 0 bases; bases with no gene match: 9. The CDR3 runs 16 residues.

The chain uses TRBV7-9 and TRBJ2-5, with 10 bases that match TRBD2. This CDR3 spans 14 amino acids. The J segment lost 6 bases and the V segment lost 6 bases, leaving 7 bases of the junction unmatched. Germline V CDR1 and CDR2: SEHNR, FQNEAQ (reference sequence). The DNA of the CDR3 is TGTGCCAGCAGGGACCCTAGCGGGGGCAAGACCCAGTACTTC. Protein product: CASRDPSGGKTQYF.

The chain employs TRBV4-1 and TRBJ2-1; D call uncertain. Trimming took off 0 bases at V and 3 bases at J, with 15 bases between the two ends. Germline V gene lookup returns CDR1 MGHRA and CDR2 YSYEKL. The CDR3 totals 17 residues. The CDR3, as DNA: TGCGCCAGCAGCCAAGATTGGAACAGCTTATTCTACAATGAGCAGTTCTTC. Its protein product is CASSQDWNSLFYNEQFF.

V and J are TRBV7-2 and TRBJ1-5; no clear D gene. The CDR3 consists of 19 residues. V lost 5 bases, J lost 0 bases, and 23 bases lay in between. CDR1 and CDR2 (germline): SGHTA, FQGNSA. The CDR3 is CASSRFWREGEDSNQPQHF. In nucleotides, the CDR3 is TGTGCCAGCAGCCGATTCTGGCGGGAGGGCGAAGATAGCAATCAGCCCCAGCATTTT. The full variable domain, rest sourced from reference TRBV7-2 and TRBJ1-5, is GAGVSQSPSNKVTEKGKDVELRCDPISGHTALYWYRQSLGQGLEFLIYFQGNSAPDKSGLPSDRFSAERTGGSVSTLTIQRTQQEDSAVYLCASSRFWREGEDSNQPQHFGDGTRLSIL.

V usage is TRBV29-1 and J usage is TRBJ1-2, with 8 bases fitting TRBD1. Germline assignment: CDR1 SQVTM and CDR2 ANQGSEA. The CDR3 is made up of 13 amino acids. Trimming cost V 8 bases and J 4 bases; bases outside gene matches: 9. The CDR3 sequence: CSFSGGRGYGYTF. The DNA of the CDR3 is TGCAGCTTCTCAGGGGGCCGAGGCTATGGCTACACCTTC.

This sequence joins TRBV30 and TRBJ1-2; TRBD1 agrees at 8 bases. The ends lost 8 bases at V and 2 bases at J; junction bases unmatched: 7. The CDR3 length is 13 residues. Germline V lookup: CDR1 GTSNPN, CDR2 SVGIG (reference sequence). CDR3 DNA sequence: TGTGCCGGGTACAGGGGGGTCAACTATGGCTACACCTTC. Protein product: CAGYRGVNYGYTF.

The rearrangement uses TRBV15 and TRBJ2-5, with D perhaps TRBD1 (5 bases). The length of the CDR3 is 13 residues. From germline, CDR1 is LNHNV and CDR2 YYDKDF (reference sequence). The ends were cut back, 5 bases at V and 5 bases at J, with 12 bases in the middle. CDR3 DNA sequence: TGTGCCACCAGCGGCGACAGTCCCGAGACCCAGTACTTC. Translated: CATSGDSPETQYF.

This chain links TRBV7-8 with TRBJ1-2; a possible D gene is TRBD1 (6 bases). The CDR3 totals 15 residues. V lost 5 bases, J lost 4 bases, and 17 bases lay in between. In germline, CDR1 is SGHVS, CDR2 FQNEAQ. The CDR3 DNA reads TGTGCCAGCAGCCTAAGGACAGAGGGTGTCTATGGCTACACCTTC. Its protein product is CASSLRTEGVYGYTF.

The chain combines TRBV2 with TRBJ2-5; maybe TRBD2 (6 bases). V was pared by 2 bases and J by 2 bases, with 15 bases between. The length of the CDR3 is 16 residues. Germline CDR1 reads SNHLY; CDR2 reads FYNNEI. Here the CDR3 DNA reads TGTGCCAGCAGTGAAATCTCCGTCGGGGGACAAGAGACCCAGTACTTC. It encodes CASSEISVGGQETQYF.

The rearrangement links TRBV7-2 to TRBJ2-7, with D tentatively TRBD1 (6 bases). V lost 2 bases to trimming and J lost 3 bases, with 11 bases between them. From germline, CDR1 is SGHTA and CDR2 FQGNSA. The CDR3 has 14 amino acids. CDR3 DNA sequence: TGTGCCAGCAGCTTAACCCGGGACAACTACGAGCAGTACTTC. Its translation: CASSLTRDNYEQYF.

The rearrangement joins TRBV5-1 to TRBJ2-2; D possibly corresponds to TRBD1 (6 bases). The germline V gene encodes CDR1 SGHRS and CDR2 YFSETQ. V lost 1 base to trimming and J lost 4 bases, with 20 bases between them. This CDR3 has 18 amino acids. CDR3 residues: CASSLSRGLTSSTGELFF. The DNA of the CDR3 is TGCGCCAGCAGCTTGTCCAGGGGTCTCACAAGTAGCACCGGGGAGCTGTTTTTT.